This entry lists 2 T cell receptor beta chains sequenced from one sample in a study of CD8 T cells in ankylosing spondylitis. MiXCR was run by TCRdb on the 5' RACE reads, yielding one entry per CDR3 protein. The sample holds 50,000 to 70,000 distinct CDR3 sequences; more than 5.5% are singletons and the top ten take around 4.5%. The sample consisted of synovial fluid, either unsorted or a sorted T cell fraction (not recorded which). These receptors came from a male donor with ankylosing spondylitis.

The table lists this clonotype with many counts. The gene calls are TRBV5-1 and TRBJ2-7; D unresolved. V was cut by 4 bases and J by 2 bases, with 13 bases left in between. This CDR3 comprises 14 residues. Germline values: CDR1 SGHRS, CDR2 YFSETQ. This CDR3 reads CASSPEDPTYEQYF. DNA for the CDR3: TGCGCCAGCAGCCCCGAGGACCCCACCTACGAGCAGTACTTC.

The chain links TRBV27 to TRBJ2-2; 9 bases align to TRBD2. V dropped 6 bases and J dropped 2; count of bases not matched to a gene: 7. CDR3 length: 16 amino acids. Germline CDR1 reads MNHEY; CDR2 reads SMNVEV (reference sequence). For the CDR3, the DNA is TGTGCCAGCAGGGGTAGGCGGGAGGGAAACACCGGGGAGCTGTTTTTT. Amino acid sequence: CASRGRREGNTGELFF.